Presented here are 19 T cell receptor beta chains from one specimen sequenced in a study of T cell repertoires in cytomegalovirus infection. TCRdb redid the calling of the reads with MiXCR, one entry per CDR3 protein. The table shows under 450,000 distinct CDR3 sequences, with about 35% occurring only once. Antigen specificity for these receptors is unknown. The sample here was cultured PBMCs, taken from culture after CMV antigen stimulation. The origin of the receptors is a human donor in good health (CMV status not recorded). Some clones in this sample may be carry-over from other donors' samples.

This clonotype was seen ten or more times. The chain is built from TRBV5-6 and TRBJ1-1; no definite D call. Trimming removed 2 bases at V and 1 base at J, with 15 bases between. In germline, CDR1 is SGHDT, CDR2 YYEEEE. The CDR3 covers 16 residues. CDR3 in amino acids: CASSFPGPASNTEAFF. The CDR3, as DNA: TGTGCCAGCAGCTTCCCTGGCCCTGCCTCGAACACTGAAGCTTTCTTT.

This clonotype was seen many times. The chain is built from TRBV7-3 and TRBJ2-7; 13 nucleotides match TRBD2. The ends lost 2 bases at V and 4 bases at J; junction bases unmatched: 5. Germline values: CDR1 SGHTA, CDR2 FQGTGA. This CDR3 comprises 16 residues. CDR3 region: CASSLQGLAGVYEQYF. The CDR3 nucleotides read TGTGCCAGCAGCTTACAAGGACTAGCGGGAGTATACGAGCAGTACTTC.

This clonotype turned up a few times. J is TRBJ1-6 and V is TRBV19, with 8 bases aligning to TRBD1. The J segment lost 7 bases and the V segment lost 5 bases, leaving 19 bases of the junction unmatched. The CDR3 has 19 residues. Germline CDR1 is LNHDA and CDR2 is SQIVND (reference sequence). This CDR3 is CASSPFPDRAPVGNSPLHF. CDR3 in DNA: TGTGCCAGTAGTCCCTTTCCGGACAGGGCCCCAGTGGGGAATTCACCCCTCCACTTT. The full variable domain, rest sourced from reference TRBV19 and TRBJ1-6, is DGGITQSPKYLFRKEGQNVTLSCEQNLNHDAMYWYRQDPGQGLRLIYYSQIVNDFQKGDIAEGYSVSREKKESFPLTVTSAQKNPTAFYLCASSPFPDRAPVGNSPLHFGNGTRLTVT.

This clonotype was seen more than once but under ten times. This chain connects TRBV28 to TRBJ2-1; 10 positions agree with TRBD1. The CDR3 sequence is 14 residues long. The trim removed 4 bases at V and 8 bases at J, leaving 5 bases unmatched. Germline V gene lookup returns CDR1 MDHEN and CDR2 SYDVKM. CDR3 protein: CASSSLGQGDEQFF. CDR3 coding DNA: TGTGCCAGCAGTTCACTCGGACAGGGGGATGAGCAGTTCTTC.

This clonotype was detected only a few times. The V and J genes are TRBV5-1 and TRBJ2-6; D might be TRBD1 (6 bases). V was pared by 0 bases and J by 0 bases, with 10 bases between. Germline lookup yields CDR1 SGHRS and CDR2 YFSETQ. The CDR3 totals 17 residues. As DNA, the CDR3 is TGCGCCAGCAGCTTGGCCCTACAGGGCTCTGGGGCCAACGTCCTGACTTTC. It is translated as CASSLALQGSGANVLTF. Drawing the rest from reference TRBV5-1 and TRBJ2-6, the complete variable domain is KAGVTQTPRYLIKTRGQQVTLSCSPISGHRSVSWYQQTPGQGLQFLFEYFSETQRNKGNFPGRFSGRQFSNSRSEMNVSTLELGDSALYLCASSLALQGSGANVLTFGAGSRLTVL.

The chain couples TRBV6-6 to TRBJ2-4, with a tentative D call TRBD1 (6 bases). Germline V gene data show CDR1 as MNHNY and CDR2 as SVGAGI (reference sequence). V lost 10 bases and J lost 7, with 20 bases in between. The CDR3 loop spans 14 amino acids. CDR3 residues: CATTDRPGLNIQYF. The CDR3 nucleotides are TGTGCCACTACCGACAGGCCCGGACTGAACATTCAGTACTTC.

The chain recombines TRBV5-4 with TRBJ2-3, with D possibly TRBD2 on 5 matching bases. CDR3 length equals 15 residues. The V end was cut by 2 bases, the J end by 5 bases, with 15 bases between. From germline, CDR1 is SGHNT and CDR2 YYREEE (reference sequence). The CDR3 loop is CASSFSSRSQDTQYF. As DNA, the CDR3 is TGTGCCAGCAGCTTTTCTAGCAGGAGCCAAGATACGCAGTATTTT.

This chain links TRBV20-1 with TRBJ2-5; 8 bases match TRBD2. V was clipped by 3 bases and J by 2 bases; unmatched bases: 5. The CDR3 extends over 14 amino acids. Germline V gene lookup returns CDR1 DFQATT and CDR2 SNEGSKA (reference sequence). The CDR3, as DNA: TGCAGTGCTAGTCGGGGACTAGTACAAGAGACCCAGTACTTC. Protein product: CSASRGLVQETQYF.

This clonotype was seen a handful of times. The rearrangement joins TRBV10-3 to TRBJ2-3, with D possibly matching TRBD2 (6 bases). CDR3 length: 13 residues. Trimming removed 8 bases from V and 0 bases from J, with 9 bases in between. Germline assignment: CDR1 ENHRY and CDR2 SYGVKD. CDR3 coding DNA: TGTGCCATCGGCGGGGATAGCACAGATACGCAGTATTTT. Its translation: CAIGGDSTDTQYF.

This clonotype has a handful of counts. The chain uses TRBV10-3 and TRBJ2-3, with 10 bases fitting TRBD1. This CDR3 has 15 residues. The V gene's germline CDR1 is ENHRY and CDR2 SYGVKD. The V segment lost 10 bases and the J segment 2 bases; nucleotides outside the gene matches: 9. The CDR3 spells CATQPGQGYTDTQYF. CDR3 sequence (DNA): TGTGCCACCCAACCGGGACAGGGGTACACAGATACGCAGTATTTT.

This clonotype was observed a few times. The J gene is TRBJ2-5, the V gene TRBV19; 7 bases are a match to TRBD1. Trimming at V came to 6 bases and at J to 0 bases, leaving 1 base not matched to a gene. This CDR3 spans 13 amino acids. Germline V gene lookup returns CDR1 LNHDA and CDR2 SQIVND (reference sequence). The CDR3 protein is CASRGQYQETQYF. The CDR3 region has the DNA TGTGCCAGTAGGGGACAGTACCAAGAGACCCAGTACTTC.

Turning to this clonotype: Possible read error: a much larger clone is one base away. This chain joins TRBV7-2 and TRBJ2-1, with 7 positions matching TRBD2. There are 16 residues in the CDR3. Germline CDR1 and CDR2: SGHTA and FQGNSA. J lost 2 bases, V lost 4 bases, and 8 bases had no gene match. CDR3 amino acids: CASSSYKRDPYNEQFF. The CDR3 DNA reads TGTGCCAGCAGCTCTTATAAGCGGGATCCCTACAATGAGCAGTTCTTC.

The rearrangement links TRBV2 to TRBJ2-3; TRBD2 agrees at 13 bases. CDR3 length: 18 amino acids. Germline V gene lookup returns CDR1 SNHLY and CDR2 FYNNEI. J was trimmed by 3 bases and V by 0 bases; bases with no gene match: 6. The CDR3 DNA is TGTGCCAGCAGTGAAGCGCTTCGACTAGCGGGAGGAACAGATACGCAGTATTTT. Amino acids: CASSEALRLAGGTDTQYF.

The rearrangement links TRBV7-8 to TRBJ2-1, with 14 bases aligning to TRBD2. CDR1 SGHVS and CDR2 FQNEAQ come from the germline V gene. CDR3 length equals 22 residues. Losses at the gene ends were 4 bases for V and 1 base for J; bases not matched to a gene: 18. CDR3 coding DNA: TGTGCCAGCAGCTCCGAAGGCTTAGGGACTAGCGGGAGCGGTAGTTCCTACAATGAGCAGTTCTTC. This translates into CASSSEGLGTSGSGSSYNEQFF.

CDR3 nucleotides: TGTGCCAGCAGCTTAGTGGGTGGGGGGGGGAATGAGCAGTTCTTC. Translating it yields CASSLVGGGGNEQFF. This chain uses TRBV7-4 with TRBJ2-1, with 7 positions matching TRBD2. Germline CDR1 is SGHVT and CDR2 is SQSDAQ. The CDR3 covers 15 residues. The V gene end was trimmed by 1 base and the J gene end by 7 bases; junction bases not matched to a gene: 7.

CDR3 in DNA: TGTGCCAGTAGTAAACGACAGGGACTAGCGGGAGCCTACGAGCAGTACTTC. This codes for CASSKRQGLAGAYEQYF. The genes are TRBV19 and TRBJ2-7, with 14 bases identical to TRBD2. The CDR3 spans 17 residues. J gave up 2 bases and V 4 bases, and 7 bases lay outside the gene matches. Germline V CDR1 and CDR2: LNHDA, SQIVND (reference sequence).

This rearrangement joins TRBV20-1 to TRBJ1-6; D gene ambiguous. The CDR3 loop spans 14 amino acids. The V end was cut by 1 base, the J end by 3 bases, with 7 bases between. Germline loops: CDR1 DFQATT, CDR2 SNEGSKA (reference sequence). Here the CDR3 reads CSARVGYYNSPLHF. The CDR3 bases are TGCAGTGCTAGAGTCGGTTACTATAATTCACCCCTCCACTTT.

This sequence joins TRBV7-9 and TRBJ1-4; 8 nucleotides match TRBD1. With 4 bases clipped from V and 12 bases from J, the junction kept 10 bases outside the gene matches. CDR3 size: 14 residues. The germline gives CDR1 SEHNR, CDR2 FQNEAQ (reference sequence). CDR3 amino acids: CASSSRQGWEELFF. The CDR3 DNA sequence: TGTGCCAGCAGCTCTCGACAGGGGTGGGAAGAACTGTTTTTT.

The genes are TRBV6-5 and TRBJ2-7; D uncertain. The V and J ends lost 6 bases and 2 bases respectively, with 11 bases between them. The germline CDR1 and CDR2 sequences are MNHEY and SVGAGI. The CDR3 length is 13 residues. The CDR3 nucleotides are TGTGCCAGCAGGAGAATAATTACCTACGAGCAGTACTTC. This translates into CASRRIITYEQYF.